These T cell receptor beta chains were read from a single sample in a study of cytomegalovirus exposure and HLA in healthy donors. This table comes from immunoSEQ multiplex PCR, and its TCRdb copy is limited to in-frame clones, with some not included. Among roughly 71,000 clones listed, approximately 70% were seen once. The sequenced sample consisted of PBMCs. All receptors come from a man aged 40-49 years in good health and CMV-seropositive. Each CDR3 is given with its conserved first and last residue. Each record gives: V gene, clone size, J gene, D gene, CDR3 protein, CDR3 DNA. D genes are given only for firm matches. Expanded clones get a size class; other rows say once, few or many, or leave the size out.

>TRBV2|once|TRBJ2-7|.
CASTTVPGQGGQYF
TGTGCCAGCACGACGGTCCCAGGGCAGGGGGGGCAGTACTTC
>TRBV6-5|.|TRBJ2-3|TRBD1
CASSYSGTGGADTQYF
TGTGCCAGCAGTTACTCCGGGACAGGGGGCGCAGATACGCAGTATTTT
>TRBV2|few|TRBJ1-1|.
CASRTGQMNTEAFF
TGTGCCAGCAGAACAGGGCAGATGAACACTGAAGCTTTCTTT
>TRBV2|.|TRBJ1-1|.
CASSDWLNTEAFF
TGTGCCAGCAGTGACTGGCTGAACACTGAAGCTTTCTTT
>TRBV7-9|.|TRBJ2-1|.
CASSLGGSYEQFF
TGTGCCAGCAGCTTAGGGGGCTCGTATGAGCAGTTCTTC
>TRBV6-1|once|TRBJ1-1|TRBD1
CASSEVTGDTEAFF
TGTGCCAGCAGTGAAGTGACAGGGGACACTGAAGCTTTCTTT
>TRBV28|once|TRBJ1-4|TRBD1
CASLPEGAWEKLFF
TGTGCCAGCCTCCCGGAGGGGGCTTGGGAAAAACTGTTTTTT
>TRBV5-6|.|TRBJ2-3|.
CASRRGHTSKDTDTQYF
TGTGCCAGCAGACGAGGACACACTTCCAAGGATACAGATACGCAGTATTTT
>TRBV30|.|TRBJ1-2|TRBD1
CAWKGTGGGYTF
TGTGCCTGGAAAGGGACAGGGGGAGGCTACACCTTC
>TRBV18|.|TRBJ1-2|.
CASSPEGTGYTF
TGTGCCAGCTCACCAGAGGGAACTGGCTACACCTTC
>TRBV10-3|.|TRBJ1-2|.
CAITTDRYYGYTF
TGTGCCATAACTACCGATAGATACTATGGCTACACCTTC
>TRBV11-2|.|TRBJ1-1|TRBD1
CASSSTGEAFF
TGTGCCAGCAGCTCGACAGGGGAAGCTTTCTTT
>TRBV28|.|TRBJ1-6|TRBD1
CASSPPGTGLPNSPLHF
TGTGCCAGCAGTCCCCCCGGGACAGGGCTCCCCAATTCACCCCTCCACTTT
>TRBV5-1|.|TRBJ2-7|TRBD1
CASSWRGQGNEQYF
TGCGCCAGCAGCTGGCGAGGACAGGGCAACGAGCAGTACTTC
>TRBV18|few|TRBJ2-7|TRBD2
CASSPASGGSYEQYF
TGTGCCAGCTCACCAGCTAGCGGGGGTTCGTACGAGCAGTACTTC
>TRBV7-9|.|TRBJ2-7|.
CASSLGGGLYEQYF
TGTGCCAGCAGCTTAGGGGGGGGGCTCTACGAGCAGTACTTC
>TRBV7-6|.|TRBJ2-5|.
CASSPISGVETQYF
TGTGCCAGCAGCCCGATCTCAGGGGTGGAGACCCAGTACTTC
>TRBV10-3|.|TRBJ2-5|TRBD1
CAISNRDRGIQETQYF
TGTGCCATCAGCAATCGGGACAGGGGGATCCAAGAGACCCAGTACTTC
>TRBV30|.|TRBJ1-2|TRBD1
CAWSFAGGAGGYTF
TGTGCCTGGAGCTTTGCAGGGGGCGCGGGGGGCTACACCTTC
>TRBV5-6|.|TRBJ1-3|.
CASSLLDSLDF
TGTGCCAGCAGCTTGTTAGACAGCCTCGATTTT
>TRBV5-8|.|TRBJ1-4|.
CASTITGIEEKLFF
TGTGCCAGCACCATAACAGGGATCGAGGAAAAACTGTTTTTT
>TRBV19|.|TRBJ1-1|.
CASSPPPPGRITEAFF
TGTGCCAGTAGTCCACCCCCTCCGGGTAGGATCACTGAAGCTTTCTTT